A selection of T cell receptor beta chains follows, all from one sample in a study of blood T cell repertoires in COVID-19. Sequencing used immunoSEQ multiplex PCR; TCRdb keeps in-frame clones, though not all of them. The sample records around 200,000 clones, 70% to 90% being singletons. Input material: peripheral blood. The receptor set was obtained from a person aged 70 to 85 with COVID-19, enrolled during active disease. The CDR3 runs from the conserved cysteine through the conserved F or W. A D gene is named only where the DNA matches it firmly.

J	length	V	D	CDR3
TRBJ2-1	17	TRBV5-1	TRBD2	CASSSGLAGGRINEQFF
TRBJ1-2	16	TRBV25-1	TRBD1	CASSGWDRRANYGYTF
TRBJ2-1	16	TRBV9	TRBD2	CASSDGTSGSRSEQFF
TRBJ2-2	13	TRBV18	-	CAGKTGNTGELFF
TRBJ2-7	14	TRBV5-4	TRBD1	CASSLRQGSYEQYF
TRBJ1-1	13	TRBV5-6	TRBD1	CASFNRGGTEAFF
TRBJ2-7	13	TRBV30	TRBD1	CAWGTGASYEQYF
TRBJ2-7	11	TRBV5-8	-	CASSLAYEQYF
TRBJ2-5	14	TRBV29-1	TRBD1	CSVVDRAVVETQYF
TRBJ1-2	13	TRBV7-8	TRBD1	CASSRQGALGYTF
TRBJ2-4	13	TRBV7-8	-	CASSLLAKNIQYF
TRBJ2-2	13	TRBV25-1	-	CASSARVSGELFF
TRBJ2-3	15	TRBV7-7	TRBD2	CASSLASGGPDTQYF
TRBJ2-7	17	TRBV2	TRBD2	CASSPYSGARPSYEQYF
TRBJ2-1	17	TRBV15	TRBD1	CATSRGIGTGSRNEQFF
TRBJ2-4	16	TRBV6-2/TRBV6-3	TRBD2	CASSYSGGGALNIQYF
TRBJ2-1	17	TRBV30	TRBD1	CAWSYNPRDRVYNEQFF
TRBJ2-2	14	TRBV6-5	TRBD2	CAIKAGAGTGELFF
TRBJ1-3	15	TRBV5-5	-	CASSLVGAERNTIYF
TRBJ2-2	14	TRBV3-1/TRBV3-2	-	CASSSRTAPGLVFF
TRBJ2-3	15	TRBV19	-	CASSIGQVGTDTQYF
TRBJ2-2	18	TRBV7-3	-	CASSLKASWVGAAGELFF
TRBJ1-1	15	TRBV4-1	-	CASSLTGLMNTEAFF
TRBJ2-2	16	TRBV19	TRBD1	CASHTRDRGFTGELFF
TRBJ1-3	16	TRBV27	-	CATAEETPHSGNTIYF
TRBJ2-5	12	TRBV5-1	-	CASSLVEETQYF
TRBJ2-7	12	TRBV7-2	-	CASSSAQYKQYF
TRBJ1-2	11	TRBV30	-	CAWSGVYGYTF
TRBJ2-7	16	TRBV11-2	TRBD1	CASRISAWDSLYEQYF
TRBJ2-2	18	TRBV21-1	-	CASSKGEGRAGPTGELFF